The 25 T cell receptor beta chains below were found in one sample sequenced in a study of control samples from healthy donors and cancer patients. TCRdb keeps only in-frame clones here, not all; method: immunoSEQ multiplex PCR. Among under 200,000 clones listed, 94% were seen once. The specimen was blood. These receptors came from a woman between 40 and 55 years old in good health.

The chain links TRBV19 to TRBJ1-5; a possible D gene is TRBD1 (5 bases). Between the trimmed V and J ends, which lost 5 bases and 6 bases, there was a span of 17 bases. The CDR3 contains 15 residues. CDR1 and CDR2 from the germline V gene are LNHDA and SQIVND (reference sequence). The CDR3 protein is CASSPDRTKGQPQHF. The CDR3 bases are TGTGCCAGTAGTCCAGACCGGACAAAGGGTCAGCCCCAGCATTTT.

The chain combines TRBV19 with TRBJ1-5; D call uncertain. Germline V gene lookup returns CDR1 LNHDA and CDR2 SQIVND (reference sequence). The CDR3 has 12 residues. Between the trimmed V and J ends, which lost 10 bases and 0 bases, there was a span of 7 bases. CDR3 residues: CATESSNQPQHF. CDR3 coding DNA: TGTGCCACCGAATCTAGCAATCAGCCCCAGCATTTT.

V usage is TRBV7-8 and J usage is TRBJ1-3; 7 nucleotides agree with TRBD1. This CDR3 is 14 amino acids long. Germline values: CDR1 SGHVS, CDR2 FQNEAQ. V trimming: 5 bases; J trimming: 4 bases; junction bases outside the gene matches: 5. The CDR3 DNA reads TGTGCCAGCAGCAACAGGGGATCAGGAAACACCATATATTTT. Amino acids: CASSNRGSGNTIYF.

This sequence joins TRBV7-9 and TRBJ1-2; 8 nucleotides match TRBD1. Germline assignment: CDR1 SEHNR and CDR2 FQNEAQ (reference sequence). The CDR3 spans 14 residues. After removal of 4 bases from V and 3 bases from J, the junction contained 4 bases not matched to a gene. The CDR3 region has the DNA TGTGCCAGCAGCTCGGACAGGGTATACTATGGCTACACCTTC. It codes for CASSSDRVYYGYTF.

Written as DNA, the CDR3 is TGTGCCAGCAGTTACTTAATAGACCCTTTGACCATATATTTT. Protein product: CASSYLIDPLTIYF. The J gene is TRBJ1-3, the V gene TRBV6-5, with no clear D. The germline V gene encodes CDR1 MNHEY and CDR2 SVGAGI. V was cut by 1 base and J by 10 bases, with 14 bases left in between. The CDR3 spans 14 residues.

V usage is TRBV12-3 or TRBV12-4 and J usage is TRBJ2-3; 7 bases match TRBD1. The CDR3 sequence is 12 residues long. V trimming: 6 bases; J trimming: 8 bases; junction bases outside the gene matches: 5. The CDR3 bases are TGTGCCAGCAGGGGGACAGCGGCTACGCAGTATTTT. It translates to CASRGTAATQYF.

V is TRBV29-1 and J is TRBJ2-3; D unclear. CDR3 length: 13 residues. V lost 5 bases, J lost 0 bases, and 9 bases lay in between. Germline assignment: CDR1 SQVTM and CDR2 ANQGSEA. Written as DNA, the CDR3 is TGCAGCGTTCAAACGACTAGCACAGATACGCAGTATTTT. The encoded protein is CSVQTTSTDTQYF.

The chain couples TRBV6-6 to TRBJ1-5, with 9 bases that match TRBD1. The CDR3 is made up of 15 amino acids. Trimming took 6 bases from V and 4 from J; bases not matched to a gene: 7. The V gene's germline CDR1 is MNHNY and CDR2 SVGAGI (reference sequence). The chain's CDR3 is CASSPGTGWNQPQHF. In DNA, the CDR3 is TGTGCCAGCAGCCCCGGGACAGGGTGGAATCAGCCCCAGCATTTT.

V and J are TRBV9 and TRBJ2-7, with 8 nucleotides matching TRBD1. The germline gives CDR1 SGDLS, CDR2 YYNGEE. The CDR3 contains 15 residues. Trimming took 0 bases from V and 4 from J; bases not matched to a gene: 6. CDR3 sequence (DNA): TGTGCCAGCAGCGTAGGATCAGGGGGCTATTACGAGCAGTACTTC. This encodes CASSVGSGGYYEQYF.

The chain is built from TRBV12-3 or TRBV12-4 and TRBJ1-1; TRBD1 might be the D (6 bases). Trimming removed 9 bases from V and 11 bases from J, with 22 bases in between. This CDR3 has 13 residues. The CDR3 sequence: CASSARGGEWAFF. The CDR3 region has the DNA TGTGCCAGTTCCGCGCGGGGGGGCGAATGGGCTTTCTTT.

This chain links TRBV2 with TRBJ1-1, with 7 bases fitting TRBD1. Looked up from germline, CDR1 is SNHLY and CDR2 is FYNNEI. The CDR3 sequence is 15 residues long. With V trimmed by 6 bases and J by 4 bases, 11 bases remained unmatched. In nucleotides, the CDR3 is TGTGCCAGCAGCACCAGACAGGGTTCCGGCACTGAAGCTTTCTTT. This sequence encodes CASSTRQGSGTEAFF.

V gene TRBV7-2 combines with J gene TRBJ2-7, with D possibly being TRBD1 (5 bases). V lost 5 bases, J lost 6 bases, and 14 bases lay in between. From germline, CDR1 is SGHTA and CDR2 FQGNSA. The CDR3 consists of 13 residues. The CDR3: CASSRRQSGEQYF. The CDR3 nucleotides read TGTGCCAGCAGCCGAAGACAGTCTGGCGAGCAGTACTTC.

This chain joins TRBV6-5 and TRBJ2-1; 11 nucleotides agree with TRBD2. V shed 4 bases, J shed 4 bases, and the junction held 6 bases outside the gene matches. The CDR3 is 16 residues long. Germline lookup yields CDR1 MNHEY and CDR2 SVGAGI. The CDR3 is CASSSGTSGKYNEQFF. CDR3 DNA: TGTGCCAGCAGTTCCGGGACTAGCGGAAAATACAATGAGCAGTTCTTC.

The chain combines TRBV9 with TRBJ1-1; TRBD1 matches 7 bases. The V segment lost 3 bases and the J segment 5 bases; nucleotides outside the gene matches: 4. CDR3 length: 13 amino acids. Germline V gives CDR1 SGDLS, CDR2 YYNGEE. CDR3 loop: CASSGGTATEAFF. As DNA, the CDR3 is TGTGCCAGCAGCGGAGGGACAGCTACTGAAGCTTTCTTT.

The chain uses TRBV19 and TRBJ2-6, with D tentatively TRBD1 or TRBD2 (5 bases each). This CDR3 is 16 amino acids long. Germline values: CDR1 LNHDA, CDR2 SQIVND (reference sequence). V dropped 5 bases and J dropped 4 bases, with 15 bases sitting between them. The CDR3, as DNA: TGTGCCAGTAGTCCCGGGACGGCCCAAGGGGCCAACGTCCTGACTTTC. Translation gives CASSPGTAQGANVLTF. Looking up the rest from reference TRBV19 and TRBJ2-6 gives the full variable domain: DGGITQSPKYLFRKEGQNVTLSCEQNLNHDAMYWYRQDPGQGLRLIYYSQIVNDFQKGDIAEGYSVSREKKESFPLTVTSAQKNPTAFYLCASSPGTAQGANVLTFGAGSRLTVL.

As to this clone: This CDR3 is also generated by other DNA sequences in the sample. The J gene is TRBJ2-3, the V gene TRBV5-1; D ambiguous. CDR3 size: 13 residues. Trimming shortened V by 0 bases and J by 3 bases, and 5 bases separated the two germline ends. Per germline, CDR1 SGHRS and CDR2 YFSETQ. The DNA of the CDR3 is TGCGCCAGCAGCTTGGATTCGACAGATACGCAGTATTTT. Protein: CASSLDSTDTQYF.

The table lists this clone with a few counts. The CDR3 loop reads CASSPTISSGNTIYF. In nucleotides, the CDR3 is TGTGCCAGCAGCCCCACAATTAGCTCTGGAAACACCATATATTTT. The rearrangement joins TRBV7-2 to TRBJ1-3; D call uncertain. This CDR3 has 15 amino acids. In germline, CDR1 is SGHTA, CDR2 FQGNSA. V was pared by 5 bases and J by 0 bases, with 11 bases between. Full variable domain (outside the CDR3, taken from reference TRBV7-2 and TRBJ1-3): GAGVSQSPSNKVTEKGKDVELRCDPISGHTALYWYRQSLGQGLEFLIYFQGNSAPDKSGLPSDRFSAERTGGSVSTLTIQRTQQEDSAVYLCASSPTISSGNTIYFGEGSWLTVV.

J is TRBJ2-2 and V is TRBV5-4; possibly TRBD1 or TRBD2 for D (5 bases each). CDR1 and CDR2 (germline): SGHNT, YYREEE (reference sequence). The CDR3 is 13 amino acids. Trimming removed 7 bases at V and 4 bases at J, with 11 bases between. The DNA of the CDR3 is TGTGCCAGCTCTGAGGGGACCACCGGGGAGCTGTTTTTT. Its protein is CASSEGTTGELFF.

The chain joins TRBV4-1 to TRBJ2-1, with a possible D match to TRBD2 (6 bases). CDR1 and CDR2 from the germline V gene are MGHRA and YSYEKL. The CDR3 loop spans 16 amino acids. V lost 2 bases and J lost 2, with 13 bases in between. CDR3 loop: CASSQHPEGTYNEQFF. The CDR3 DNA is TGCGCCAGCAGCCAACATCCGGAGGGGACCTACAATGAGCAGTTCTTC.

The chain recombines TRBV5-1 with TRBJ2-2; D not certain. V lost 2 bases, J lost 3 bases, and 5 bases lay in between. Germline-derived CDR1 and CDR2 are SGHRS and YFSETQ. The CDR3 extends over 13 amino acids. The CDR3 loop reads CASSLGDTGELFF. DNA of the CDR3: TGCGCCAGCAGCTTAGGTGACACCGGGGAGCTGTTTTTT.

The chain employs TRBV12-3 or TRBV12-4 and TRBJ1-3; the D gene is possibly TRBD1 (5 bases). The CDR3 sequence is 13 residues long. V lost 7 bases to trimming and J lost 1 base, with 8 bases between them. CDR3: CASTWGSGNTIYF. Here the CDR3 DNA reads TGTGCCAGCACCTGGGGGTCTGGAAACACCATATATTTT.

V and J are TRBV2 and TRBJ1-1; TRBD1 aligns across 11 bases. J was trimmed by 5 bases and V by 4 bases; bases with no gene match: 3. CDR3 length: 14 amino acids. Per germline, CDR1 SNHLY and CDR2 FYNNEI. The chain's CDR3 is CASSAGQGVTEAFF. Written as DNA, the CDR3 is TGTGCCAGCAGTGCGGGACAGGGGGTTACTGAAGCTTTCTTT.

This chain uses TRBV5-4 with TRBJ1-1; 8 positions agree with TRBD1. J lost 5 bases, V lost 2 bases, and 8 bases had no gene match. Looked up from germline, CDR1 is SGHNT and CDR2 is YYREEE (reference sequence). The CDR3 extends over 15 amino acids. The CDR3 reads CASSLPTGARTEAFF. The DNA of the CDR3 is TGTGCCAGCAGCTTACCGACAGGGGCGAGGACTGAAGCTTTCTTT.

This clone occurred a few times. V and J are TRBV9 and TRBJ2-5; 9 bases are shared with TRBD2. V dropped 0 bases and J dropped 5; count of bases not matched to a gene: 8. Germline V gives CDR1 SGDLS, CDR2 YYNGEE. The CDR3 extends over 16 amino acids. CDR3 sequence reads: CASSVGSSGSLETQYF. CDR3 DNA: TGTGCCAGCAGCGTAGGAAGTAGCGGGAGCCTGGAGACCCAGTACTTC.

This CDR3 reads CASSQDEGEPQHF. The CDR3 bases are TGTGCCAGCAGCCAAGATGAAGGGGAGCCCCAGCATTTT. This rearrangement joins TRBV4-2 to TRBJ1-5; a weak D match, TRBD1 (5 bases). V was clipped by 0 bases and J by 8 bases, with 8 bases between them. The CDR3 is 13 amino acids. CDR1 is LGHNA and CDR2 is YNFKEQ in the germline V gene.